This passage covers 21 T cell receptor beta chains from one sample sequenced in a study of Ad26.COV2.S vaccination and SARS-CoV-2 variants. Generated by immunoSEQ multiplex PCR, the TCRdb table keeps only in-frame clones and is missing some. Among approximately 140,000 clones, roughly 85% were seen once, and the ten largest hold approximately 5.1%. Sequences were derived from peripheral blood, sampled after recovery from COVID-19. All receptors come from a human donor who had recovered from COVID-19.

The chain couples TRBV27 to TRBJ2-7; tentative D call: TRBD1 (5 bases). Trimming removed 4 bases at V and 0 bases at J, with 7 bases between. The CDR3 has 13 residues. CDR1 is MNHEY and CDR2 is SMNVEV in the germline V gene (reference sequence). This CDR3 reads CASSSGNSYEQYF. The CDR3 nucleotides read TGTGCCAGCAGTTCAGGGAACTCCTACGAGCAGTACTTC.

This clone was found once. This sequence joins TRBV19 and TRBJ1-5; D not certain. Per the germline V gene, CDR1 is LNHDA and CDR2 is SQIVND (reference sequence). The CDR3 has 12 residues. With 4 bases removed from V and 1 base from J, the gap between germline ends came to 2 bases. The CDR3 protein is CASSNSNQPQHF. DNA of the CDR3: TGTGCCAGTAGTAACAGCAATCAGCCCCAGCATTTT.

The chain has TRBV11-2 and TRBJ1-2; no clear D gene. The CDR3 extends over 14 amino acids. The V gene's germline CDR1 is SGHAT and CDR2 FQNNGV. With 3 bases removed from V and 5 bases from J, the gap between germline ends came to 13 bases. Here the CDR3 reads CASSLANSPYGYTF. DNA of the CDR3: TGTGCCAGCAGCTTGGCGAACAGTCCTTATGGCTACACCTTC.

V gene TRBV28 combines with J gene TRBJ2-5; D gene ambiguous. The CDR3 runs 14 residues. CDR1 and CDR2 from the germline V gene are MDHEN and SYDVKM. With 5 bases removed from V and 1 base from J, the gap between germline ends came to 11 bases. The CDR3 sequence: CASSPSAPQETQYF. Written as DNA, the CDR3 is TGTGCCAGCAGTCCATCGGCCCCCCAAGAGACCCAGTACTTC.

The genes are TRBV3-1 (or the pseudogene TRBV3-2) and TRBJ2-5, with 7 bases lining up with TRBD1. The CDR3 runs 12 residues. J lost 1 base, V lost 9 bases, and 2 bases had no gene match. The germline V gene has CDR1 LGHDT and CDR2 YNNKEL (reference sequence). The chain's CDR3 is CASRDSQETQYF. The CDR3 DNA reads TGTGCCAGTCGGGACAGCCAAGAGACCCAGTACTTC.

The chain links TRBV7-2 to TRBJ2-2; D gene ambiguous. Germline CDR1 reads SGHTA; CDR2 reads FQGNSA. The CDR3 consists of 11 residues. V was cut by 6 bases and J by 7 bases, with 6 bases left in between. The CDR3 bases are TGTGCCAGCAGGTTCCTCGGGGAGCTGTTTTTT. As protein: CASRFLGELFF.

The chain is built from TRBV7-2 and TRBJ2-2, with 9 bases lining up with TRBD1. Germline CDR1 and CDR2: SGHTA and FQGNSA. V lost 4 bases to trimming and J lost 6 bases; unmatched junction nucleotides: 6. CDR3 length equals 15 residues. The DNA of the CDR3 is TGTGCCAGCAGCTCCGGACAGGGGATTTCCGGGGAGCTGTTTTTT. Its protein is CASSSGQGISGELFF.

This chain joins TRBV6-6 and TRBJ1-1; D is possibly TRBD1 (5 bases). CDR1 and CDR2 from the germline V gene are MNHNY and SVGAGI (reference sequence). The CDR3 is 12 residues long. V dropped 5 bases and J dropped 10 bases, with 14 bases sitting between them. CDR3 bases: TGTGCCAGCAGTGATCAGGGTAATGCAGCTTTCTTT. This codes for CASSDQGNAAFF.

The chain has TRBV5-4 and TRBJ2-3, with D uncertain. Per the germline V gene, CDR1 is SGHNT and CDR2 is YYREEE (reference sequence). V was pared by 6 bases and J by 6 bases, with 14 bases between. The CDR3 contains 13 residues. This chain's CDR3 is CASTRALGDTQYF. In nucleotides, the CDR3 is TGTGCCAGCACACGTGCCCTGGGGGATACGCAGTATTTT. Full variable domain (rest looked up from reference TRBV5-4 and TRBJ2-3): ETGVTQSPTHLIKTRGQQVTLRCSSQSGHNTVSWYQQALGQGPQFIFQYYREEENGRGNFPPRFSGLQFPNYSSELNVNALELDDSALYLCASTRALGDTQYFGPGTRLTVL.

V gene TRBV2 combines with J gene TRBJ2-3, with 8 bases lining up with TRBD1. CDR1 is SNHLY, CDR2 FYNNEI, per germline. The junction had 7 bases not matched to a gene; V was cut back by 4 bases and J by 4 bases. This CDR3 is built from 15 residues. CDR3 nucleotides: TGTGCCAGCAGTGGGGGCAGGGGGCGAGCAGATACGCAGTATTTT. This encodes CASSGGRGRADTQYF.

The V gene is TRBV19, the J gene TRBJ1-1; D not resolved. Trimming pared 7 bases from V and 1 base from J, leaving 4 bases between. The CDR3 extends over 11 amino acids. Germline V gene lookup returns CDR1 LNHDA and CDR2 SQIVND (reference sequence). CDR3 sequence (DNA): TGTGCCAGTACTAAGAACACTGAAGCTTTCTTT. Amino acid sequence: CASTKNTEAFF. The full variable domain, completed using reference TRBV19 and TRBJ1-1, is DGGITQSPKYLFRKEGQNVTLSCEQNLNHDAMYWYRQDPGQGLRLIYYSQIVNDFQKGDIAEGYSVSREKKESFPLTVTSAQKNPTAFYLCASTKNTEAFFGQGTRLTVV.

The chain employs TRBV6-5 and TRBJ2-7; D not resolved. The CDR3 spans 13 residues. With 8 bases removed from V and 2 bases from J, the gap between germline ends came to 13 bases. Germline CDR1 MNHEY, CDR2 SVGAGI. The CDR3 protein is CASGRTEAYEQYF. CDR3 DNA: TGTGCCAGCGGCCGAACAGAGGCCTACGAGCAGTACTTC.

The chain links TRBV7-9 to TRBJ2-6; TRBD2 might be the D (5 bases). CDR1 and CDR2 from the germline V gene are SEHNR and FQNEAQ (reference sequence). Between the trimmed V and J ends, which lost 0 bases and 0 bases, there was a span of 6 bases. The CDR3 loop spans 16 amino acids. The CDR3 DNA reads as TGTGCCAGCAGCTTAGCGCGGGTCTCTGGGGCCAACGTCCTGACTTTC. Translated, it gives CASSLARVSGANVLTF. The entire variable domain, with the rest obtained from reference TRBV7-9 and TRBJ2-6, is as follows: DTGVSQNPRHKITKRGQNVTFRCDPISEHNRLYWYRQTLGQGPEFLTYFQNEAQLEKSRLLSDRFSAERPKGSFSTLEIQRTEQGDSAMYLCASSLARVSGANVLTFGAGSRLTVL.

V is TRBV28 and J is TRBJ2-7, with 14 bases lining up with TRBD2. CDR1 and CDR2 (germline): MDHEN, SYDVKM. The CDR3 totals 16 residues. The V segment lost 6 bases and the J segment 3 bases; nucleotides outside the gene matches: 7. In DNA, the CDR3 is TGTGCCAGCAGGGCCCTCGGACTAGCGGGGGGCTACGAGCAGTACTTC. Residues: CASRALGLAGGYEQYF.

The V and J genes are TRBV11-2 and TRBJ1-4; 11 bases line up with TRBD1. In germline, CDR1 is SGHAT, CDR2 FQNNGV. Germline trimming cut 6 bases from V and 7 bases from J; bases unmatched to any gene: 7. The CDR3 is made up of 15 amino acids. The CDR3 sequence is CASREPGQGGEKLFF. The CDR3 nucleotides read TGTGCCAGCAGGGAACCGGGACAGGGGGGTGAAAAACTGTTTTTT.

This clone appeared a single time. The genes are TRBV4-3 and TRBJ1-2; D ambiguous. Germline V CDR1 and CDR2: LGHNA, YSLEER. The CDR3 is 15 amino acids. Deletions cut 3 bases from V and 3 bases from J, with 14 bases between. The CDR3 region has the DNA TGCGCCAGCAGCCAGTCCCGGGTGAGGGACTATGGCTACACCTTC. This sequence encodes CASSQSRVRDYGYTF.

V usage is TRBV19 and J usage is TRBJ2-7; D may be TRBD1 (5 bases). The V end was cut by 5 bases, the J end by 5 bases, with 19 bases between. The CDR3 spans 15 residues. CDR1 and CDR2 (germline): LNHDA, SQIVND (reference sequence). The CDR3 is CASSAASFSGNEQYF. The CDR3 nucleotides read TGTGCCAGTAGTGCAGCCTCCTTCTCAGGGAACGAGCAGTACTTC.

The chain is built from TRBV7-9 and TRBJ1-1; D remains ambiguous. Germline V gives CDR1 SEHNR, CDR2 FQNEAQ (reference sequence). Trimming removed 5 bases from V and 6 bases from J, with 7 bases in between. The CDR3 is 11 residues long. CDR3 sequence (DNA): TGTGCCAGCAGCCCAGGATCTGAAGCTTTCTTT. Amino acids: CASSPGSEAFF.

This chain connects TRBV5-4 to TRBJ1-1; D perhaps matches TRBD1 (5 bases). The CDR3 length is 13 residues. Germline V gene sequence: CDR1 SGHNT, CDR2 YYREEE (reference sequence). The germline V and J ends were trimmed by 0 bases and 4 bases, with 7 bases remaining between them. CDR3 in DNA: TGTGCCAGCAGCTTGGATAGGGGCACTGAAGCTTTCTTT. As protein: CASSLDRGTEAFF.

This chain links TRBV5-1 with TRBJ2-5; 8 positions match TRBD1. The CDR3 contains 15 residues. Trimming removed 3 bases from V and 3 bases from J; junction bases left unmatched: 7. The germline gives CDR1 SGHRS, CDR2 YFSETQ. The chain's CDR3 is CASSSRTGKKETQYF. The DNA of the CDR3 is TGCGCCAGCAGCTCCCGGACAGGGAAGAAAGAGACCCAGTACTTC.

The chain joins TRBV19 to TRBJ1-3; 7 bases match TRBD1. CDR1 LNHDA and CDR2 SQIVND come from the germline V gene (reference sequence). V shed 7 bases, J shed 0 bases, and the junction held 12 bases outside the gene matches. This CDR3 region has 17 residues. The CDR3 loop reads CASKDNRGGFSGNTIYF. The DNA for the CDR3 is TGTGCCAGTAAGGATAATCGAGGGGGCTTCTCTGGAAACACCATATATTTT.